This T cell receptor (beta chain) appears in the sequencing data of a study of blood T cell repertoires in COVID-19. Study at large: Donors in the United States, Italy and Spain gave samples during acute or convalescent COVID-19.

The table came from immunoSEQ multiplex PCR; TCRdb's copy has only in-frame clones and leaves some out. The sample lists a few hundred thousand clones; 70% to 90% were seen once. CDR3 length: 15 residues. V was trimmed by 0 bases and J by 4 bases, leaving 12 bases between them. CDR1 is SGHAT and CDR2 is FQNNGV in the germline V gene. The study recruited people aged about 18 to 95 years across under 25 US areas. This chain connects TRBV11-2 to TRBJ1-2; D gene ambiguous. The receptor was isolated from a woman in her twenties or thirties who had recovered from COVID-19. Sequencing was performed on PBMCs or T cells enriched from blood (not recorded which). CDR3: CASSLDRQESYGYTF. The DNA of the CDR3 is TGTGCCAGCAGCTTAGATCGTCAGGAATCCTATGGCTACACCTTC.